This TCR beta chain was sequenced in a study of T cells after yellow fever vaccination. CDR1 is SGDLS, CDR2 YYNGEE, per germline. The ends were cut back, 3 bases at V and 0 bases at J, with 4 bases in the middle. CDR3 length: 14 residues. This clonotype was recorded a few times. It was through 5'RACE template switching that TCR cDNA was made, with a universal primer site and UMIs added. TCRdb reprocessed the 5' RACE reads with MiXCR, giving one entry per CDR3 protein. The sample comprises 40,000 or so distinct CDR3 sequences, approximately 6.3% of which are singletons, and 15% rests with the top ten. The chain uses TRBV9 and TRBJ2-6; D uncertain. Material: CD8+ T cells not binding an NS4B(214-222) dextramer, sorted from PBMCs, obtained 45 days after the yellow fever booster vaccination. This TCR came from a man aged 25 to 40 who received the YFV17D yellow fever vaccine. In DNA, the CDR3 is TGTGCCAGCAGCGGTAGCTCTGGGGCCAACGTCCTGACTTTC. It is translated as CASSGSSGANVLTF.